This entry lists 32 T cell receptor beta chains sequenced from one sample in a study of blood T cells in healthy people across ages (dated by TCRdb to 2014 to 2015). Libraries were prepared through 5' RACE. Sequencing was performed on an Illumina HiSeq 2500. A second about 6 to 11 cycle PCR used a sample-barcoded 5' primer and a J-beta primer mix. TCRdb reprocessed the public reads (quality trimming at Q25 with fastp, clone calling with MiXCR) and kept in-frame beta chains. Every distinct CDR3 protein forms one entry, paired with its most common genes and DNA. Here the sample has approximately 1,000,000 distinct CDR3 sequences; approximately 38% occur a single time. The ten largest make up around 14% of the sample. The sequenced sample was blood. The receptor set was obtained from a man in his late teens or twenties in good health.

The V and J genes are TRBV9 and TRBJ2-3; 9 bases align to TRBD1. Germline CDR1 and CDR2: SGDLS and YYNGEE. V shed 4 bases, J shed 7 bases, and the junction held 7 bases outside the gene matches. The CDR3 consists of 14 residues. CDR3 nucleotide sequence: TGTGCCAGCAGCACTGGACAGGGGATGAATACGCAGTATTTT. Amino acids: CASSTGQGMNTQYF.

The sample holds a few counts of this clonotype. CDR3 region: CSVGTSGGDNEQFF. The CDR3 DNA reads TGCAGCGTCGGGACTAGCGGGGGTGACAATGAGCAGTTCTTC. The chain joins TRBV29-1 to TRBJ2-1, with TRBD2 matching 14 bases. CDR3 length: 14 amino acids. Germline loops: CDR1 SQVTM, CDR2 ANQGSEA. V lost 6 bases to trimming and J lost 5 bases; unmatched junction nucleotides: 3.

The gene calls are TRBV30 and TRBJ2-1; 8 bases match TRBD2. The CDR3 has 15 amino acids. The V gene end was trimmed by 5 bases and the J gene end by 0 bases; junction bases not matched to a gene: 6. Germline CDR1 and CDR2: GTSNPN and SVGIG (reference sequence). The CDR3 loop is CAWASGRSSYNEQFF. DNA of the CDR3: TGTGCCTGGGCTAGCGGGCGGAGCTCCTACAATGAGCAGTTCTTC.

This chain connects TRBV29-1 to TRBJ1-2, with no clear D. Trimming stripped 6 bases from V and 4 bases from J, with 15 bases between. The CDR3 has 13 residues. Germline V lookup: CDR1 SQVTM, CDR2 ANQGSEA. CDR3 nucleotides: TGCAGCGTCGGGATGGAAACAGCCTATGGCTACACCTTC. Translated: CSVGMETAYGYTF.

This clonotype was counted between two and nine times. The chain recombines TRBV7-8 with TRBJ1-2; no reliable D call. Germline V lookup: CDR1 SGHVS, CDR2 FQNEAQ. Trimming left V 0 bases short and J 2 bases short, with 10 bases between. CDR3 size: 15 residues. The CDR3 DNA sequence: TGTGCCAGCAGCTTAGCTAATACGGGCAACTATGGCTACACCTTC. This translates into CASSLANTGNYGYTF.

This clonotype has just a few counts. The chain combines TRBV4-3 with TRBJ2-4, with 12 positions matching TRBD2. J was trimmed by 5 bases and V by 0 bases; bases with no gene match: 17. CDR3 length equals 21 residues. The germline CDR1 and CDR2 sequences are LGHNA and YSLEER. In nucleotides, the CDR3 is TGCGCCAGCAGCCAAGATGGGTCGCTAGCGGGGGGGCCTGCCCTAGAAAACATTCAGTACTTC. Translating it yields CASSQDGSLAGGPALENIQYF.

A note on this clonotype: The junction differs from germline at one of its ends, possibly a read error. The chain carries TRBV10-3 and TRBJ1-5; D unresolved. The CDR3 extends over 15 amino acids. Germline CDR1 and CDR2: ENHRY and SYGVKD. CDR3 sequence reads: CAIGEKSYSNQPQHF. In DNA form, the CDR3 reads TGTGCCATCGGTGAAAAAAGCTATAGCAATCAGCCCCAGCATTTT.

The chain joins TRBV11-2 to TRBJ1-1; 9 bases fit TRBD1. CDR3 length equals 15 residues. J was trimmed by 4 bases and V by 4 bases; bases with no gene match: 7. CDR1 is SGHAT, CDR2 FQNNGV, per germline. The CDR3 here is CASSSILTGGTEAFF. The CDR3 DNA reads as TGTGCCAGCAGCTCTATACTGACAGGGGGCACTGAAGCTTTCTTT.

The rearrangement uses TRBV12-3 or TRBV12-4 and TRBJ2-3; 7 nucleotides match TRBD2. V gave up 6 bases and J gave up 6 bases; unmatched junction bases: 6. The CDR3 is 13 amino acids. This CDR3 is CASRPGLYDTQYF. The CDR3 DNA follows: TGTGCCAGCAGACCGGGACTATACGATACGCAGTATTTT.

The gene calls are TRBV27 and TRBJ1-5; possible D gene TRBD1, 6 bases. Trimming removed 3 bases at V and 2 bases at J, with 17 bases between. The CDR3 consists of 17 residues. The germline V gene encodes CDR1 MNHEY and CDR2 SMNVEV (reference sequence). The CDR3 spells CASSLGQGTKGNQPQHF. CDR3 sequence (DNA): TGTGCCAGCAGTTTGGGCCAGGGGACTAAAGGCAATCAGCCCCAGCATTTT.

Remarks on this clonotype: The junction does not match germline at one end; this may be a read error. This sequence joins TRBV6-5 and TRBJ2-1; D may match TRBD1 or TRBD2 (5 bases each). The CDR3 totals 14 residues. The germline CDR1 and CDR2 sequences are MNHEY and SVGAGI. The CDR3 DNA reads TGTGTCAGCAGGGTGGACGGGGAAGACAATGAGCAGTTCTTC. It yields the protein CVSRVDGEDNEQFF.

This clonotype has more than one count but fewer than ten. The CDR3 nucleotides are TGTGCCAGCAGTGAAGCCCAAACCCGCGGCTATGGCTACACCTTC. This translates into CASSEAQTRGYGYTF. The V gene is TRBV2, the J gene TRBJ1-2; D is unclear. The CDR3 is 15 residues long. Germline CDR1 is SNHLY and CDR2 is FYNNEI. V lost 0 bases to trimming and J lost 4 bases, with 12 bases between them.

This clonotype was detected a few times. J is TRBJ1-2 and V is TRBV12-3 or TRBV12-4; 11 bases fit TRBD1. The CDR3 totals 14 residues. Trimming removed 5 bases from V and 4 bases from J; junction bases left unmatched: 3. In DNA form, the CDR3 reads TGTGCCAGCAGTGGACAGGGGGCAATCTATGGCTACACCTTC. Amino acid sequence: CASSGQGAIYGYTF.

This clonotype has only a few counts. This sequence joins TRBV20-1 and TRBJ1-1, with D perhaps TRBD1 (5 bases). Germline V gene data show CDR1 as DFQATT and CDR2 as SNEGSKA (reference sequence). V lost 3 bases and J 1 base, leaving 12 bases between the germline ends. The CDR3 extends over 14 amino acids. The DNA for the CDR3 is TGCAGTGCTAGTGGGGGGTGGGGGAACACTGAAGCTTTCTTT. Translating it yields CSASGGWGNTEAFF.

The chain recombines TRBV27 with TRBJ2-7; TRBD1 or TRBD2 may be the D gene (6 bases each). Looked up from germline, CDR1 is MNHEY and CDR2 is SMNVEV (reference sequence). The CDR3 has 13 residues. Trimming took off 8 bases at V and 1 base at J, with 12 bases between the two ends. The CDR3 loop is CASGWGASYEQYF. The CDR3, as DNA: TGTGCCAGCGGGTGGGGGGCGTCCTACGAGCAGTACTTC.

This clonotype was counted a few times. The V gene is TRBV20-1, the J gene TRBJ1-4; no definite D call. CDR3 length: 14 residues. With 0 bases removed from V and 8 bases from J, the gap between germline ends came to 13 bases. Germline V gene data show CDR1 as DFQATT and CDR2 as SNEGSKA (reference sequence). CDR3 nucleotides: TGCAGTGCTAGAGATGGAGGAGGAGGGGAAAAACTGTTTTTT. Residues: CSARDGGGGEKLFF.

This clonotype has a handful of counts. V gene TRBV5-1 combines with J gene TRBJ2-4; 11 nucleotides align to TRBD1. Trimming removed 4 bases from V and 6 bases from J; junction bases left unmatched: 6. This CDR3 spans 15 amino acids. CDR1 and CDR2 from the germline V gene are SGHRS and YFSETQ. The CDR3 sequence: CASSQRTGGGNIQYF. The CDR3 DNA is TGCGCCAGCAGCCAGAGGACAGGGGGCGGAAACATTCAGTACTTC. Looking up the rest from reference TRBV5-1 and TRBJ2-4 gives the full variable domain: KAGVTQTPRYLIKTRGQQVTLSCSPISGHRSVSWYQQTPGQGLQFLFEYFSETQRNKGNFPGRFSGRQFSNSRSEMNVSTLELGDSALYLCASSQRTGGGNIQYFGAGTRLSVL.

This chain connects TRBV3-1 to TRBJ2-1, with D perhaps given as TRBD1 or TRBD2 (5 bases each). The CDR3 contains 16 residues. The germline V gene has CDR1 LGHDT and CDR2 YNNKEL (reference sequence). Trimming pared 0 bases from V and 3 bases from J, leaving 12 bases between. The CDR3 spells CASSQEGDGVYNEQFF. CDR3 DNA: TGTGCCAGCAGCCAAGAAGGGGACGGAGTCTACAATGAGCAGTTCTTC.

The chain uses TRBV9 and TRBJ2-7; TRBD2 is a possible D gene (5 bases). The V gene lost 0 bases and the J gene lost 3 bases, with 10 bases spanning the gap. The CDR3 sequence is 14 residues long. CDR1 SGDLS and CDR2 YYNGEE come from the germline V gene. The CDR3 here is CASSVGEGYYEQYF. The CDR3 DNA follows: TGTGCCAGCAGCGTAGGTGAGGGTTACTACGAGCAGTACTTC.

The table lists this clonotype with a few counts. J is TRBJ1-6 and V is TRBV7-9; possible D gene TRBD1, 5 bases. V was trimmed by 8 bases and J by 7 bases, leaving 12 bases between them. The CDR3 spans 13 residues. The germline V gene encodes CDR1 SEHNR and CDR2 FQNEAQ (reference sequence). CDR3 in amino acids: CASLRDVNSPLHF. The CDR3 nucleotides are TGTGCCAGCCTCCGGGACGTCAATTCACCCCTCCACTTT.

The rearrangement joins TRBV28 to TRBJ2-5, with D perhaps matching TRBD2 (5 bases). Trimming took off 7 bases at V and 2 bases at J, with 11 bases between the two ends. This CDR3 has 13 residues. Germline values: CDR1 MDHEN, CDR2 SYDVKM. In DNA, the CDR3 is TGTGCCAGCACCCTAGGAGGACAAGAGACCCAGTACTTC. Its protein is CASTLGGQETQYF.

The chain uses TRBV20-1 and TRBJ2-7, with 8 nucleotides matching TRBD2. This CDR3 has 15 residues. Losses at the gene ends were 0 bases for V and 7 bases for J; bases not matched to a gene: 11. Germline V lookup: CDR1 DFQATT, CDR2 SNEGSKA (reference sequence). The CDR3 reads CSARDRQRGYNEQYF. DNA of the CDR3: TGCAGTGCTAGAGATCGCCAGCGGGGGTACAATGAGCAGTACTTC.

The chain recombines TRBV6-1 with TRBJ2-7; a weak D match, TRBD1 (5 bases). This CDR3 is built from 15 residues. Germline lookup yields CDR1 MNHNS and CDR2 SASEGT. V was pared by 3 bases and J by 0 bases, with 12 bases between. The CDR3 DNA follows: TGTGCCAGCAGTGACGGGCCAGGGCCCTCCTACGAGCAGTACTTC. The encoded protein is CASSDGPGPSYEQYF.

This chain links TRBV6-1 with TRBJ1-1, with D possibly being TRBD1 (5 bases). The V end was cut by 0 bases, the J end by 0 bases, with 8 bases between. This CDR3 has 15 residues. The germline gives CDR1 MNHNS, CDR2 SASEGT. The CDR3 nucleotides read TGTGCCAGCAGTGAAGCAACAGGTTTGAACACTGAAGCTTTCTTT. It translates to CASSEATGLNTEAFF.

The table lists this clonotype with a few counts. CDR3 bases: TGCGCCAGCAGCCAAGTCCCTAGCGGGGGAATCACAGATACGCAGTATTTT. This encodes CASSQVPSGGITDTQYF. The chain uses TRBV4-3 and TRBJ2-3; the match to TRBD2 covers 10 bases. The J segment lost 2 bases and the V segment lost 1 base, leaving 6 bases of the junction unmatched. CDR1 LGHNA and CDR2 YSLEER come from the germline V gene. This CDR3 has 17 amino acids.

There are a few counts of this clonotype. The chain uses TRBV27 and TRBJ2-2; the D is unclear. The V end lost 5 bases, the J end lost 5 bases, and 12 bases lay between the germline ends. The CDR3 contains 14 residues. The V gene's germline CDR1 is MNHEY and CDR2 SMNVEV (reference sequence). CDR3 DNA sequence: TGTGCCAGCAGTCCAAGGTCCGGGACCGGGGAGCTGTTTTTT. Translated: CASSPRSGTGELFF.

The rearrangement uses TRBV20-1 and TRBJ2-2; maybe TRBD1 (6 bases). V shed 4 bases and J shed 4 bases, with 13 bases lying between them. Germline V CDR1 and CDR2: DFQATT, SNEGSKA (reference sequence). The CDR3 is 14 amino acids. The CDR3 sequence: CSANPWGPTGELFF. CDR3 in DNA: TGCAGTGCTAACCCCTGGGGGCCCACCGGGGAGCTGTTTTTT.

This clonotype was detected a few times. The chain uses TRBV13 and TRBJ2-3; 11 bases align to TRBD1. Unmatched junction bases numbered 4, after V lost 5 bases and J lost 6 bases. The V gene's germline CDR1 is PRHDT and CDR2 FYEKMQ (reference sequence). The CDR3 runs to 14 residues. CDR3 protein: CASSHRDRGDTQYF. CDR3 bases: TGTGCCAGCAGCCACCGGGACAGGGGGGATACGCAGTATTTT.

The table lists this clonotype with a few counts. CDR3 in amino acids: CASSHEISRGDSNQPQHF. The CDR3 nucleotides are TGTGCCAGCAGCCACGAAATCTCCCGGGGCGATAGCAATCAGCCCCAGCATTTT. The V call is TRBV4-2, the J call TRBJ1-5; the D gene is possibly TRBD1 (5 bases). CDR1 and CDR2 (germline): LGHNA, YNFKEQ. Trimming left V 3 bases short and J 0 bases short, with 18 bases between. The CDR3 spans 18 residues.

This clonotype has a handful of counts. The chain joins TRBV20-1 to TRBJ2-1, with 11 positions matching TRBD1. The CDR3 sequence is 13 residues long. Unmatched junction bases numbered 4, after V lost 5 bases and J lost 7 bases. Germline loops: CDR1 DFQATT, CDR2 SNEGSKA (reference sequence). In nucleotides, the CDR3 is TGCAGTGCTGGACAGGGGGCTGTAAATGAGCAGTTCTTC. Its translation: CSAGQGAVNEQFF.

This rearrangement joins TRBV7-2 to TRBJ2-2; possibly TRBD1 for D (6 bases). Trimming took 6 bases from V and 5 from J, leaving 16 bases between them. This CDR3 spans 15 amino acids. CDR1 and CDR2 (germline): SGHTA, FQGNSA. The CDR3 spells CASSSGTPRTGELFF. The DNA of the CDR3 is TGTGCCAGCAGTTCCGGGACACCCCGAACCGGGGAGCTGTTTTTT.

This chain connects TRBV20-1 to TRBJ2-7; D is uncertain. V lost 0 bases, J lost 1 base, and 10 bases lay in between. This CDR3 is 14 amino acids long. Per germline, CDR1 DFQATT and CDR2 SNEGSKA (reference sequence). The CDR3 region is CSARDQSGSYEQYF. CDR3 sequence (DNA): TGCAGTGCTAGAGATCAATCCGGATCCTACGAGCAGTACTTC.